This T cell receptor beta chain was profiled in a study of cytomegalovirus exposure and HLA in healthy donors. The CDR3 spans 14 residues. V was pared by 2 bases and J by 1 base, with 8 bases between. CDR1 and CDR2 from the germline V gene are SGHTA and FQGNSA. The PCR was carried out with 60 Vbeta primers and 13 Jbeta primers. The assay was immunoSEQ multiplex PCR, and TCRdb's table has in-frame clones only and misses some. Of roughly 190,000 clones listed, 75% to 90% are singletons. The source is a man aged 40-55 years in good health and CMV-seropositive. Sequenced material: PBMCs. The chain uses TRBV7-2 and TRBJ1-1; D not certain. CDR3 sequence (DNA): TGTGCCAGCAGCTTACTCCTCAGGAACACTGAAGCTTTCTTT. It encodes CASSLLLRNTEAFF.